One and the same sample provided the 11 T cell receptor beta chains below, sequenced in a study of blood T cell repertoires in COVID-19. Repertoires were generated with immunoSEQ multiplex PCR, while TCRdb's copy carries only in-frame clones and drops some. The sample includes a few hundred thousand clones, approximately 81% of them seen just once. The sequenced sample was peripheral blood. These receptors were collected from a woman in her fifties or sixties who had recovered from COVID-19.

The chain carries TRBV4-2 and TRBJ2-3; 7 nucleotides align to TRBD1. This CDR3 comprises 17 residues. J lost 3 bases, V lost 0 bases, and 9 bases had no gene match. CDR1 LGHNA and CDR2 YNFKEQ come from the germline V gene. The CDR3: CASSQDEQGQGTDTQYF. The DNA for the CDR3 is TGTGCCAGCAGCCAAGATGAACAGGGGCAGGGGACAGATACGCAGTATTTT.

The rearrangement links TRBV18 to TRBJ1-1; tentatively, D is TRBD1 (6 bases). CDR3 length: 14 amino acids. Trimming cost V 3 bases and J 5 bases, with 13 bases left between them. CDR1 and CDR2 from the germline V gene are KGHSH and LQKENI. CDR3 in amino acids: CASSPAGVETEAFF. In DNA, the CDR3 is TGTGCCAGCTCACCCGCAGGGGTAGAGACTGAAGCTTTCTTT.

The chain's CDR3 is CASSQDPGAEYGYTF. CDR3 DNA sequence: TGCGCCAGCAGCCAAGATCCAGGGGCGGAGTATGGCTACACCTTC. The chain has TRBV4-3 and TRBJ1-2; tentative D call: TRBD1 (6 bases). The CDR3 runs to 15 residues. Germline lookup yields CDR1 LGHNA and CDR2 YSLEER. V lost 0 bases and J 5 bases, leaving 13 bases between the germline ends.

This chain links TRBV10-3 with TRBJ2-1, with TRBD2 identical over 14 bases. V was pared by 3 bases and J by 6 bases, with 10 bases of the junction left unmatched. The germline gives CDR1 ENHRY, CDR2 SYGVKD. The CDR3 covers 18 residues. This CDR3 reads CAISERPTTSGGVNEQFF. CDR3 bases: TGTGCCATCAGTGAACGGCCCACGACTAGCGGGGGGGTCAATGAGCAGTTCTTC.

The chain recombines TRBV11-2 with TRBJ2-7; 7 nucleotides line up with TRBD1. With V trimmed by 5 bases and J by 3 bases, 7 bases remained unmatched. This CDR3 is built from 14 residues. Germline V lookup: CDR1 SGHAT, CDR2 FQNNGV. CDR3: CASSPIRTGYEQYF. The CDR3 DNA reads as TGTGCCAGCAGCCCGATTCGGACAGGCTACGAGCAGTACTTC.

J is TRBJ1-5 and V is TRBV19; weak D call: TRBD1 (6 bases). The germline V gene encodes CDR1 LNHDA and CDR2 SQIVND (reference sequence). The CDR3 runs 14 residues. The V end lost 3 bases, the J end lost 7 bases, and 13 bases lay between the germline ends. CDR3 region: CASSMTQGWQPQHF. The CDR3 DNA sequence: TGTGCCAGTAGTATGACACAGGGATGGCAGCCCCAGCATTTT.

The chain couples TRBV12-5 to TRBJ1-5, with TRBD1 matching over 7 bases. Losses at the gene ends were 4 bases for V and 0 bases for J; bases not matched to a gene: 18. This CDR3 has 20 residues. Germline values: CDR1 LGHNT, CDR2 FRNRAP. The CDR3 loop is CASGSALSQGERYSNQPQHF. In DNA form, the CDR3 reads TGTGCTAGTGGTTCGGCCCTGAGTCAGGGGGAGAGGTATAGCAATCAGCCCCAGCATTTT.

This clone has more than one count but fewer than ten. The chain carries TRBV5-1 and TRBJ1-2; TRBD1 might be the D (6 bases). This CDR3 contains 12 residues. Germline lookup yields CDR1 SGHRS and CDR2 YFSETQ. V was clipped by 0 bases and J by 6 bases, with 6 bases between them. CDR3 protein: CASSLAGDGYTF. CDR3 in DNA: TGCGCCAGCAGCTTGGCAGGGGATGGCTACACCTTC.

This clone appeared a few times. This chain joins TRBV2 and TRBJ2-7, with TRBD2 identical over 7 bases. J was trimmed by 2 bases and V by 8 bases; bases with no gene match: 6. The CDR3 has 13 residues. Germline loops: CDR1 SNHLY, CDR2 FYNNEI. The CDR3 bases are TGTGCCAGCCGTGGACTAGGGACCTACGAGCAGTACTTC. Translating it yields CASRGLGTYEQYF.

The CDR3, as DNA: TGTGCCAGCGGACCTGGGGGGGGGTTGCTGTTCTTC. This translates into CASGPGGGLLFF. The J gene is TRBJ2-1, the V gene TRBV19; TRBD2 agrees at 7 bases. CDR3 length: 12 residues. Losses at the gene ends were 9 bases for V and 15 bases for J; bases not matched to a gene: 14. Germline-derived CDR1 and CDR2 are LNHDA and SQIVND (reference sequence).

This chain links TRBV4-1 with TRBJ1-1, with D possibly matching TRBD1 (5 bases). V was shortened by 7 bases and J by 3 bases, with 21 bases between the two germline ends. The CDR3 runs 16 residues. CDR1 and CDR2 from the germline V gene are MGHRA and YSYEKL. The CDR3 loop reads CASTLRGGVSHTEAFF. Written as DNA, the CDR3 is TGCGCCAGCACCCTAAGGGGAGGGGTGTCGCACACTGAAGCTTTCTTT.